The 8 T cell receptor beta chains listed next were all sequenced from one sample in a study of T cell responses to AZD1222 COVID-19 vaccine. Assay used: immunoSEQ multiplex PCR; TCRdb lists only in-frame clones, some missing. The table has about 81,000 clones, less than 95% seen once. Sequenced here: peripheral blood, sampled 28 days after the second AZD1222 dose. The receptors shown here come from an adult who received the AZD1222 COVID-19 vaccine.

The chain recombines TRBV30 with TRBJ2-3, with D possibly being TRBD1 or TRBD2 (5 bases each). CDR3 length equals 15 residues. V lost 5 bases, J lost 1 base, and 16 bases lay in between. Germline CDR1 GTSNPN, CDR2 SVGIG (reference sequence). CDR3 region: CAWDLSRDRTDTQYF. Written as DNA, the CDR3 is TGTGCCTGGGATCTAAGCAGGGACCGCACAGATACGCAGTATTTT.

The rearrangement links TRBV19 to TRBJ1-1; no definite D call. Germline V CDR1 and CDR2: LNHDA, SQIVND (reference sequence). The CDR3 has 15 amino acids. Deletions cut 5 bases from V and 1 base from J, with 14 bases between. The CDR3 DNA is TGTGCCAGTAGTCCCTGGTCCCCGGGGAACACTGAAGCTTTCTTT. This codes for CASSPWSPGNTEAFF.

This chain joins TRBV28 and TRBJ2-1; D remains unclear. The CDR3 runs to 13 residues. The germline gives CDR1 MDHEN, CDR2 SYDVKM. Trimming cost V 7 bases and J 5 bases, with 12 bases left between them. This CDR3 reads CASTGPLNNEQFF. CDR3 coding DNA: TGTGCCAGCACCGGGCCCCTGAACAATGAGCAGTTCTTC.

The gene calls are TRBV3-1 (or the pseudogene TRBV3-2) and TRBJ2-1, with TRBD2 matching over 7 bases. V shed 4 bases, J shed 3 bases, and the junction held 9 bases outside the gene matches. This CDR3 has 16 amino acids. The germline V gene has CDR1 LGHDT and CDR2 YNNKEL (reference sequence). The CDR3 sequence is CASSRAGTTNYNEQFF. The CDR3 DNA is TGTGCCAGCAGCCGGGCCGGGACTACAAACTACAATGAGCAGTTCTTC.

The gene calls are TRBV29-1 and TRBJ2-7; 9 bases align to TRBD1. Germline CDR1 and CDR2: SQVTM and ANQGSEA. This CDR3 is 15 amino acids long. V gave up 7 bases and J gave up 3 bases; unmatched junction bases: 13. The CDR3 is CSGTPGTGSFYEQYF. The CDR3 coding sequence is TGCAGCGGCACTCCCGGGACAGGGTCCTTCTACGAGCAGTACTTC.

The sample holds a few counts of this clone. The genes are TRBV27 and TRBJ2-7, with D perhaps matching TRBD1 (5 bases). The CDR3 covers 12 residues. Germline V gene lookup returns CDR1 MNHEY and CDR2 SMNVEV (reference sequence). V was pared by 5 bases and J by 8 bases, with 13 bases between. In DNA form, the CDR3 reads TGTGCCAGCAGTGACAGCGCTAGGAAGCAGTACTTC. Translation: CASSDSARKQYF.

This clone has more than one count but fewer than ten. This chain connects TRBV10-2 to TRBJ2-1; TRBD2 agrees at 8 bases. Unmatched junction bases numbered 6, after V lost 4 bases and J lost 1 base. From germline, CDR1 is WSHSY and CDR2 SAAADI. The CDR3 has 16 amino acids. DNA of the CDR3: TGCGCCAGCAGTGGGAGCGGGAGTAGGTCCTACAATGAGCAGTTCTTC. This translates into CASSGSGSRSYNEQFF.

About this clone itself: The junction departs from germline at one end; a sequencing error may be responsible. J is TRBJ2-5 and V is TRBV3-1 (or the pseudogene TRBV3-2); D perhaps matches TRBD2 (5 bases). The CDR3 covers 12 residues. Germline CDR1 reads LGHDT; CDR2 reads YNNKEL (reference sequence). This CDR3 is CASSQGEIRTHF. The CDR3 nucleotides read TGTGCCAGCAGCCAAGGGGAGATCCGCACGCACTTC.